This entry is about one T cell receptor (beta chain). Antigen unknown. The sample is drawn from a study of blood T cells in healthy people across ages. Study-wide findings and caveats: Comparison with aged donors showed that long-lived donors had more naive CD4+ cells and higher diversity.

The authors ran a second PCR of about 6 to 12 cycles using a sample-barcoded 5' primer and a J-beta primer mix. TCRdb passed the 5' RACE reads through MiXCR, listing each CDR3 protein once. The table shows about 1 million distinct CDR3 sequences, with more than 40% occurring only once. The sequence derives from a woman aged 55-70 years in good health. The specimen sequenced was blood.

The CDR3 loop reads CAWSVEGWEQYF. DNA of the CDR3: TGTGCCTGGAGTGTAGAAGGCTGGGAGCAGTACTTC. J is TRBJ2-5 and V is TRBV30, with D perhaps TRBD2 (5 bases). CDR1 GTSNPN and CDR2 SVGIG come from the germline V gene (reference sequence). Trimming cost V 0 bases and J 11 bases, with 13 bases left between them. CDR3 size: 12 residues.